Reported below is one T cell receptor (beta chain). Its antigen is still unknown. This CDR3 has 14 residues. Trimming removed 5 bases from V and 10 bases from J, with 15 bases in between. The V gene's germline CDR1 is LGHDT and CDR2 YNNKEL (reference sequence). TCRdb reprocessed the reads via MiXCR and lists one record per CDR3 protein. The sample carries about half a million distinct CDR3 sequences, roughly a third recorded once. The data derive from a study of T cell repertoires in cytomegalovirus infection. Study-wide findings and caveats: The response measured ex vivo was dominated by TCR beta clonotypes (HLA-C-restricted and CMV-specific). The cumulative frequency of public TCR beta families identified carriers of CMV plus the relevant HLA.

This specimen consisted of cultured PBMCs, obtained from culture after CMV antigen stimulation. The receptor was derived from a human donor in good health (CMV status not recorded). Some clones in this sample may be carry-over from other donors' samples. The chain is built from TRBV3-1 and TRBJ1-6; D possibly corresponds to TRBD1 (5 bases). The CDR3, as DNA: TGTGCCAGCAGCGGATTTCAGGGCGGATCACCCCTCCACTTT. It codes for CASSGFQGGSPLHF.